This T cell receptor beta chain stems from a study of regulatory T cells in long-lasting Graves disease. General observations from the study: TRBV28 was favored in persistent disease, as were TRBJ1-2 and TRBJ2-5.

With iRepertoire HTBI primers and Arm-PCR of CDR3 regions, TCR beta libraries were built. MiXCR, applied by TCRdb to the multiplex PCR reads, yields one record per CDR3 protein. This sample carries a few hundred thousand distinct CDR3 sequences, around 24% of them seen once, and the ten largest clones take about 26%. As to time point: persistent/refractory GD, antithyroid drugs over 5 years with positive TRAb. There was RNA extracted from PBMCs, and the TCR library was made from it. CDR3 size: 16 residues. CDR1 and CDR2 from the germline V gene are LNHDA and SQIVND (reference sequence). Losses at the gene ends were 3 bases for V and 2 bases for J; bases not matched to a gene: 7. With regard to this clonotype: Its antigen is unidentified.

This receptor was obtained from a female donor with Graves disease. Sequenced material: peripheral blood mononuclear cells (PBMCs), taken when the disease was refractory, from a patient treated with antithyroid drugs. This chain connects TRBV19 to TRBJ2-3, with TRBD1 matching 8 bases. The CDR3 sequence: CASSMTPDRATDTQYF. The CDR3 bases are TGTGCCAGTAGTATGACCCCGGACAGGGCCACAGATACGCAGTATTTT.